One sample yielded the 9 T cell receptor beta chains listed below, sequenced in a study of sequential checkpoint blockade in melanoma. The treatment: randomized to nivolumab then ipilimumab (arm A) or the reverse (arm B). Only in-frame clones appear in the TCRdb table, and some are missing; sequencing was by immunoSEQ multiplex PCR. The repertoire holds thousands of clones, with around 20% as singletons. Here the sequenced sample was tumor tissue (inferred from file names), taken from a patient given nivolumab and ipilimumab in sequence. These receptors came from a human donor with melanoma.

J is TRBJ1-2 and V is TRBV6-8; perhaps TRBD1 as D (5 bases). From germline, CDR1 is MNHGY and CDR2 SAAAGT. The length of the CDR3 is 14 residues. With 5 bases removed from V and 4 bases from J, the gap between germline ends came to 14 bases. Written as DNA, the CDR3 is TGTGCCAGCAGTCATAGACAGCTGAGCTATGGCTACACCTTC. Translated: CASSHRQLSYGYTF.

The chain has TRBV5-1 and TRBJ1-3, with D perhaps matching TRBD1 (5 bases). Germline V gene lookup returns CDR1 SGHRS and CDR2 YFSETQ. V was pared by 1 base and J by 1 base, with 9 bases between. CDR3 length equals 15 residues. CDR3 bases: TGCGCCAGCAGCTTGCGGGGGGATTCTGGAAACACCATATATTTT. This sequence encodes CASSLRGDSGNTIYF.

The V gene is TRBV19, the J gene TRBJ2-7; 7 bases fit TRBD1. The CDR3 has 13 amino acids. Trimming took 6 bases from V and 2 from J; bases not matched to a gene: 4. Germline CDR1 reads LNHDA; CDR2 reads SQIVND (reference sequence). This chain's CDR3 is CASSPTGPYEQYF. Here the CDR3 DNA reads TGTGCCAGTAGCCCGACAGGGCCCTACGAGCAGTACTTC. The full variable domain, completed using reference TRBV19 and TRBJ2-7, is DGGITQSPKYLFRKEGQNVTLSCEQNLNHDAMYWYRQDPGQGLRLIYYSQIVNDFQKGDIAEGYSVSREKKESFPLTVTSAQKNPTAFYLCASSPTGPYEQYFGPGTRLTVT.

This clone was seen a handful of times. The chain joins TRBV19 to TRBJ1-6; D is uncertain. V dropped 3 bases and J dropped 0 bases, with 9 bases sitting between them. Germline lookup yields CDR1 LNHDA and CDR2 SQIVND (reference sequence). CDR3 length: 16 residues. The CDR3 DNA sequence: TGTGCCAGTAGTATGTACGAGAGCTCCTATAATTCACCCCTCCACTTT. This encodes CASSMYESSYNSPLHF.

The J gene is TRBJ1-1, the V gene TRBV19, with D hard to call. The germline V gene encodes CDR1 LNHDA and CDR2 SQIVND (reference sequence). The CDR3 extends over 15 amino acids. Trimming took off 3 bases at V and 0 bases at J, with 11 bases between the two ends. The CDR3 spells CASSMGLILNTEAFF. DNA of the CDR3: TGTGCCAGTAGTATGGGATTAATATTGAACACTGAAGCTTTCTTT.

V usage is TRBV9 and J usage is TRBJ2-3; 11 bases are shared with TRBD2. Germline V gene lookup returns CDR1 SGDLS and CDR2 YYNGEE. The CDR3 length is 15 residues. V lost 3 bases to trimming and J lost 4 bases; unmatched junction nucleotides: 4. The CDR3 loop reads CASSGRLAGSDTQYF. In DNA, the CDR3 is TGTGCCAGCAGCGGACGACTAGCGGGGTCAGATACGCAGTATTTT.

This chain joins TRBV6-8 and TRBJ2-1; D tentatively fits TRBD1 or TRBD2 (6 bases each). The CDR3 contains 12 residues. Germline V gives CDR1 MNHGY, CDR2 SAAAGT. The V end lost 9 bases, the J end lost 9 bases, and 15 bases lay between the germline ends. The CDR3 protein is CARKGGGAEQFF. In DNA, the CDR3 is TGTGCCAGGAAGGGGGGCGGGGCTGAGCAGTTCTTC.

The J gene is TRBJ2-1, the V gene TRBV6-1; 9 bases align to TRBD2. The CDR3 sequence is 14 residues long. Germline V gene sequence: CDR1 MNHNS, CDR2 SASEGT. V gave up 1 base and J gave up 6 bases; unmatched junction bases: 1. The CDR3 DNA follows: TGTGCCAGCAGTGAAGGCGGGGGGGCCAATGAGCAGTTCTTC. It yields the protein CASSEGGGANEQFF.

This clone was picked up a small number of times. DNA for the CDR3: TGTGCCAGCAGCTTCGGTGCGGGGGAAGAGACCCAGTACTTC. Translating it yields CASSFGAGEETQYF. The chain joins TRBV11-3 to TRBJ2-5; 7 positions agree with TRBD2. Germline CDR1 SGHNT, CDR2 YENEEA. V shed 3 bases and J 3 bases; nucleotides not matched to a gene: 4. The CDR3 totals 14 residues.